A selection of T cell receptor beta chains follows, all from one sample in a study of beta chain features in type 1 diabetes. TCRdb's table, derived via immunoSEQ multiplex PCR, lists solely in-frame clones and lacks some. The data show around 180,000 clones, with 7.8% seen just once and about 0.95% held by the top ten. Sequenced material: central memory CD4+ T cells from blood. The receptor source for this set is a middle-aged woman with type 1 diabetes. Each CDR3 is given with its conserved first and last residue. D genes are given only for firm matches. Clone size is not always given. Where it is, it says once, few, many or a class for expanded clones.

CDR3 DNA | CDR3 protein | J gene | clone size | D gene | V gene
TGTGCCAGCAGAAAAACAGGGATAAACTATGGCTACACCTTC | CASRKTGINYGYTF | TRBJ1-2 | NA | NA | TRBV6-5
TGTGCCAGTAAGGGACAGGGAATAGTGAACACTGAAGCTTTCTTT | CASKGQGIVNTEAFF | TRBJ1-1 | NA | TRBD1 | TRBV19
TGTGCCAGCAGTGCCGGGACTAGCGGGAATGAGCAGTTCTTC | CASSAGTSGNEQFF | TRBJ2-1 | few | TRBD2 | TRBV6-1
TGTGCCAGCAGCTTAAGACAGGGGAGCTCACCCCTCCACTTT | CASSLRQGSSPLHF | TRBJ1-6 | few | TRBD1 | TRBV5-8
TGTGCCAGCAGCTTAACGACAGTGACCGGCGCAGATACGCAGTATTTT | CASSLTTVTGADTQYF | TRBJ2-3 | NA | NA | TRBV7-3
TGTGCCAGCTCAGAGGGAAACACCATATATTTT | CASSEGNTIYF | TRBJ1-3 | NA | NA | TRBV18
TGCGCCAGCAGCCCCAGGGAAAACGGTGAAGCTTTCTTT | CASSPRENGEAFF | TRBJ1-1 | few | NA | TRBV5-1
TGTGCCAGCACCGGACTGGGTCCCCACGAGCAGTACTTC | CASTGLGPHEQYF | TRBJ2-7 | few | NA | TRBV6-5
TGTGCCAGCAGTCTATTCAGTTATAGCAATCAGCCCCAGCATTTT | CASSLFSYSNQPQHF | TRBJ1-5 | NA | NA | TRBV28
TGTGCCAGCAAGGGAACTCGGGGTTCCTACGAGCAGTACTTC | CASKGTRGSYEQYF | TRBJ2-7 | few | NA | TRBV27
TGTGCCAGCAGTACCCCCCAACGGGAGCAGTACTTC | CASSTPQREQYF | TRBJ2-5 | few | NA | TRBV6-6
TGTGCCAGTAGTATTAAAGAGTTCACCGGGGAGCTGTTTTTT | CASSIKEFTGELFF | TRBJ2-2 | NA | NA | TRBV19
TGCAGCGCCCAGTCGGGGAATATCTATGGCTACACCTTC | CSAQSGNIYGYTF | TRBJ1-2 | NA | NA | TRBV29-1
TGCGCCAGCAGCTTGGAGAGGAATGAGCAGTTCTTC | CASSLERNEQFF | TRBJ2-1 | NA | NA | TRBV5-1
TGCGCCAGCAGCGAGACAGGGTGGGATCAGCCCCAGCATTTT | CASSETGWDQPQHF | TRBJ1-5 | NA | TRBD1 | TRBV5-1
TGCGCCAGCAGCACCGGGACAGTCAACACCGGGGAGCTGTTTTTT | CASSTGTVNTGELFF | TRBJ2-2 | few | TRBD1 | TRBV5-1
TGTGCCAGCAGTTTAAGGAGGGCCAGGGACACTGAAGCTTTCTTT | CASSLRRARDTEAFF | TRBJ1-1 | NA | NA | TRBV28
TGCGCCAGCAGCCAAGATCATCGGGGAGGCTACACCTTC | CASSQDHRGGYTF | TRBJ1-2 | few | NA | TRBV4-3
TGCGCCAGCAGCCCACGCGGCACTGAAGCTTTCTTT | CASSPRGTEAFF | TRBJ1-1 | few | NA | TRBV4-1
TGTGCCAGCAACCTCTTCCAGGGTCGGAACGAGCAGTACTTC | CASNLFQGRNEQYF | TRBJ2-7 | NA | NA | TRBV5-6
TGTGCCAGCAGCCTGGCCTCCAACGGGGGGGCAGGCTACACCTTC | CASSLASNGGAGYTF | TRBJ1-2 | few | NA | TRBV7-9
TGTGCCAGCATCAAGACTTCGTCCACTGAAGCTTTCTTT | CASIKTSSTEAFF | TRBJ1-1 | NA | NA | TRBV13
TGTGCCAGCAGTTCGGGAGGTTCACCCCTCCACTTT | CASSSGGSPLHF | TRBJ1-6 | NA | NA | TRBV6-1
TGCGCCAGCAGCTTGGGGTGGGTCCCTCAGGAATATGGCTACACCTTC | CASSLGWVPQEYGYTF | TRBJ1-2 | many | NA | TRBV5-1
TGTGCCAGCAGCTTAAGCGGAATGAACACTGAAGCTTTCTTT | CASSLSGMNTEAFF | TRBJ1-1 | few | NA | TRBV7-3
TGCGCCAGCAGCTTGGGGACAGTGAACACTGAAGCTTTCTTT | CASSLGTVNTEAFF | TRBJ1-1 | few | NA | TRBV5-1
TGCAGCGCCTCAAGGGGGAAGGGGCCCACTGAAGCTTTCTTT | CSASRGKGPTEAFF | TRBJ1-1 | few | NA | TRBV29-1
TGCGCCAGCAGCCCAGGGACTAGCGGGGGGGAGACCCAGTACTTC | CASSPGTSGGETQYF | TRBJ2-5 | few | TRBD2 | TRBV5-1